Shown below are 28 T cell receptor beta chains from a single sample sequenced in a study of regulatory T cells in long-lasting Graves disease. Arm-PCR of CDR3 regions with iRepertoire HTBI primers generated TCR beta libraries. Via MiXCR, TCRdb re-called the multiplex PCR reads, giving one row per CDR3 protein. Found here are some 300,000 distinct CDR3 sequences, around 21% of them singletons; the top ten hold approximately 53%. Sample time point: persistent/refractory GD, antithyroid drugs over 5 years with positive TRAb. Scientists built the TCR library using RNA that was extracted from PBMCs. The input for sequencing was peripheral blood mononuclear cells (PBMCs), taken when the disease was refractory, from a patient treated with antithyroid drugs. These receptors came from a female donor with Graves disease.

In this sample, this clonotype turned up many times. The genes are TRBV20-1 and TRBJ1-5; tentative D call: TRBD1 (5 bases). The CDR3 is made up of 14 amino acids. With 3 bases removed from V and 4 bases from J, the gap between germline ends came to 13 bases. Germline CDR1 DFQATT, CDR2 SNEGSKA (reference sequence). In DNA, the CDR3 is TGCAGTGCTAGCCCAGACAGTGGAAATCAGCCCCAGCATTTT. Amino acid sequence: CSASPDSGNQPQHF.

Ten or more counts support this clonotype. The rearrangement joins TRBV18 to TRBJ1-2; no clear D. V lost 1 base to trimming and J lost 0 bases, with 9 bases between them. The CDR3 sequence is 15 residues long. Germline CDR1 is KGHSH and CDR2 is LQKENI. In nucleotides, the CDR3 is TGTGCCAGCTCACCACTTGAGGGAACTAACTATGGCTACACCTTC. This translates into CASSPLEGTNYGYTF.

For the CDR3, the DNA is TGTGCCAGCAGCTTGGGGGCGGGAGTGGGGTCCTACGAGCAGTACTTC. It specifies CASSLGAGVGSYEQYF. The J gene is TRBJ2-7, the V gene TRBV5-4, with 7 positions matching TRBD2. Germline trimming cut 0 bases from V and 1 base from J; bases unmatched to any gene: 7. CDR3 length equals 16 residues. Germline CDR1 SGHNT, CDR2 YYREEE (reference sequence).

The J gene is TRBJ2-7, the V gene TRBV7-6; the D is unclear. CDR1 and CDR2 from the germline V gene are SGHVS and FNYEAQ. V shed 2 bases and J shed 3 bases, with 8 bases lying between them. The CDR3 extends over 13 amino acids. In DNA form, the CDR3 reads TGTGCCAGCAGCTTAAACATAGGCTACGAGCAGTACTTC. Translation: CASSLNIGYEQYF.

This clonotype was seen ten or more times. The V gene is TRBV12-5, the J gene TRBJ2-5; TRBD1 matches 8 bases. The CDR3 loop spans 14 amino acids. The V and J ends lost 6 bases and 4 bases, in that order; junction bases with no gene match: 7. In germline, CDR1 is LGHNT, CDR2 FRNRAP. This chain's CDR3 is CASGTGQGRETQYF. Here the CDR3 DNA reads TGTGCTAGTGGGACCGGACAGGGACGAGAGACCCAGTACTTC.

This clonotype came up a few times. The V gene is TRBV5-1, the J gene TRBJ2-2, with a weak D call TRBD1 (6 bases). The germline V and J ends were trimmed by 0 bases and 9 bases, with 12 bases remaining between them. There are 14 residues in the CDR3. Per germline, CDR1 SGHRS and CDR2 YFSETQ. This CDR3 reads CASSLVMDSRELFF. The CDR3 DNA reads TGCGCCAGCAGCTTGGTGATGGACAGTCGGGAGCTGTTTTTT. Using reference TRBV5-1 and TRBJ2-2 for the parts outside the CDR3, the full variable domain is KAGVTQTPRYLIKTRGQQVTLSCSPISGHRSVSWYQQTPGQGLQFLFEYFSETQRNKGNFPGRFSGRQFSNSRSEMNVSTLELGDSALYLCASSLVMDSRELFFGEGSRLTVL.

This clonotype has at least ten counts. This chain uses TRBV7-9 with TRBJ2-5; the D is unclear. Germline CDR1 is SEHNR and CDR2 is FQNEAQ (reference sequence). The V gene lost 1 base and the J gene lost 5 bases, with 11 bases spanning the gap. The CDR3 length is 14 residues. CDR3 DNA: TGTGCCAGCAGCTTAGTGGCCGCGCGGGAGACCCAGTACTTC. Encoded protein: CASSLVAARETQYF.

This clonotype was counted at least ten times. The chain uses TRBV27 and TRBJ2-2, with 12 bases fitting TRBD1. In germline, CDR1 is MNHEY, CDR2 SMNVEV (reference sequence). This CDR3 contains 14 residues. Losses at the gene ends were 9 bases for V and 8 bases for J; bases not matched to a gene: 7. The CDR3 sequence is CASAGQGASGELFF. CDR3 in DNA: TGTGCCAGTGCGGGACAGGGGGCATCGGGGGAGCTGTTTTTT.

The V and J genes are TRBV11-3 and TRBJ1-1; the D gene is possibly TRBD1 (6 bases). Trimming shortened V by 7 bases and J by 4 bases, and 16 bases separated the two germline ends. The CDR3 runs to 14 residues. Germline V gives CDR1 SGHNT, CDR2 YENEEA. CDR3 nucleotide sequence: TGTGCCAGCACGGTTGAGGGGGATCCCACTGAAGCTTTCTTT. Translating it yields CASTVEGDPTEAFF.

This clonotype turned up a few times. The rearrangement uses TRBV6-1 and TRBJ2-7; the match to TRBD1 covers 7 bases. The CDR3 has 15 residues. The V and J ends lost 6 bases and 2 bases, in that order; junction bases with no gene match: 10. Germline CDR1 and CDR2: MNHNS and SASEGT. In DNA form, the CDR3 reads TGTGCCAGCAGCCGGCCTCGACAGGGACCCTACGAGCAGTACTTC. Translating it yields CASSRPRQGPYEQYF.

The J gene is TRBJ2-2, the V gene TRBV3-1, with TRBD1 as a possible D gene (6 bases). V lost 4 bases and J lost 3, with 12 bases in between. Germline-derived CDR1 and CDR2 are LGHDT and YNNKEL (reference sequence). There are 15 residues in the CDR3. In nucleotides, the CDR3 is TGTGCCAGCAGCCGAGAAACAGGGTACACCGGGGAGCTGTTTTTT. Its translation: CASSRETGYTGELFF. Full variable domain (rest looked up from reference TRBV3-1 and TRBJ2-2): DTAVSQTPKYLVTQMGNDKSIKCEQNLGHDTMYWYKQDSKKFLKIMFSYNNKELIINETVPNRFSPKSPDKAHLNLHINSLELGDSAVYFCASSRETGYTGELFFGEGSRLTVL.

This chain joins TRBV7-9 and TRBJ1-1; 8 bases map to TRBD1. This CDR3 has 14 residues. The ends lost 6 bases at V and 2 bases at J; junction bases unmatched: 5. Germline V gene lookup returns CDR1 SEHNR and CDR2 FQNEAQ (reference sequence). CDR3 sequence: CASSWTGINTEAFF. DNA of the CDR3: TGTGCCAGCAGTTGGACAGGGATTAACACTGAAGCTTTCTTT.

The rearrangement uses TRBV27 and TRBJ2-7; no reliable D call. V gave up 7 bases and J gave up 0 bases, with 37 bases separating them. This CDR3 contains 22 residues. Germline-derived CDR1 and CDR2 are MNHEY and SMNVEV (reference sequence). The DNA for the CDR3 is TGTGCCAGCAAGGTCCCAATTCCTCCCCCCCCCTCCCTCAAGACTGGCTCCTACGAGCAGTACTTC. Its translation is CASKVPIPPPPSLKTGSYEQYF.

About this clonotype: A much more abundant neighbour one base away suggests this may be a read error. The chain is built from TRBV6-4 and TRBJ1-6; D is possibly TRBD1 (6 bases). This CDR3 is built from 14 residues. The germline gives CDR1 MRHNA, CDR2 SNTAGT. In DNA, the CDR3 is TGTGCCAGCAAGCCGGACAGCTATAGTTCACCCCTCCACTTT. Translation gives CASKPDSYSSPLHF.

The table lists this clonotype with a few counts. The chain recombines TRBV7-2 with TRBJ2-7; 7 bases match TRBD1. The V and J ends lost 5 bases and 6 bases, in that order; junction bases with no gene match: 7. Germline V gene data show CDR1 as SGHTA and CDR2 as FQGNSA. This CDR3 is 13 amino acids long. DNA for the CDR3: TGTGCCAGCAGCCAAGACAGGGTCTTCGAGCAGTACTTC. Translating gives CASSQDRVFEQYF.

This clonotype was observed at least ten times. The CDR3 DNA reads TGTGCCAGCAGTTTAGCCGGGACCGACTACGAGCAGTACTTC. Amino acids: CASSLAGTDYEQYF. This chain uses TRBV12-3 or TRBV12-4 with TRBJ2-7; either TRBD1 or TRBD2 may fit D (5 bases each). This CDR3 is built from 14 residues. With 0 bases removed from V and 3 bases from J, the gap between germline ends came to 9 bases.

This clonotype was observed a few times. V usage is TRBV20-1 and J usage is TRBJ2-7; D is possibly TRBD2 (6 bases). The germline gives CDR1 DFQATT, CDR2 SNEGSKA (reference sequence). This CDR3 contains 15 residues. V was clipped by 2 bases and J by 5 bases, with 19 bases between them. The CDR3: CSARPLHGTYHEQYF. The CDR3 DNA is TGCAGTGCTAGACCTTTACATGGGACTTACCACGAGCAGTACTTC.

This clonotype was observed a few times. The chain employs TRBV5-1 and TRBJ2-5; D is perhaps TRBD1 or TRBD2 (6 bases each). Germline V gene data show CDR1 as SGHRS and CDR2 as YFSETQ. Trimming removed 0 bases from V and 2 bases from J, with 14 bases in between. This CDR3 is 16 amino acids long. The DNA for the CDR3 is TGCGCCAGCAGCTTGGGCCTGGGGGCGGGGCAAGAGACCCAGTACTTC. It translates to CASSLGLGAGQETQYF.

The chain carries TRBV4-3 and TRBJ1-6; 7 bases fit TRBD1. The CDR3 contains 13 residues. Germline loops: CDR1 LGHNA, CDR2 YSLEER. J gave up 9 bases and V 4 bases, and 3 bases lay outside the gene matches. Here the CDR3 reads CASSRQGGSPLHF. CDR3 bases: TGCGCCAGCAGCCGGCAGGGGGGTTCACCCCTCCACTTT.

This clonotype turned up a few times. The chain is built from TRBV6-2 or TRBV6-3 and TRBJ2-5; D remains ambiguous. V was pared by 5 bases and J by 5 bases, with 15 bases between. The CDR3 contains 14 residues. Looked up from germline, CDR1 is MNHEY and CDR2 is SVGEGT. CDR3 in DNA: TGTGCCAGCAGTGAAGTAATGGTAGGGGAGACCCAGTACTTC. Its translation is CASSEVMVGETQYF.

Concerning this clonotype itself: A clone one base away is much larger, so this may be a read error. The chain is built from TRBV28 and TRBJ2-7; D gene ambiguous. Germline V gives CDR1 MDHEN, CDR2 SYDVKM. Trimming removed 4 bases at V and 0 bases at J, with 19 bases between. CDR3 length: 17 amino acids. The DNA of the CDR3 is TGTGCCAGCAGTTCGAGTTACCGGGCCCCAAGCTCCTACGAGCAGTACTTC. Amino acid sequence: CASSSSYRAPSSYEQYF.

This clonotype has only a few counts. The rearrangement links TRBV5-1 to TRBJ2-1, with 11 bases identical to TRBD2. V lost 4 bases, J lost 5 bases, and 5 bases stayed unmatched. The CDR3 spans 15 residues. Germline-derived CDR1 and CDR2 are SGHRS and YFSETQ. The CDR3 DNA is TGCGCCAGCAGCCTGGGACTAGCGGTGAACAATGAGCAGTTCTTC. Protein sequence: CASSLGLAVNNEQFF.

The chain uses TRBV2 and TRBJ2-2; a possible D gene is TRBD2 (6 bases). CDR3 size: 15 residues. Per the germline V gene, CDR1 is SNHLY and CDR2 is FYNNEI. Trimming took 7 bases from V and 0 from J, leaving 12 bases between them. CDR3 protein: CASKGTAANTGELFF. CDR3 DNA: TGTGCCAGCAAGGGGACTGCTGCGAACACCGGGGAGCTGTTTTTT.

The gene calls are TRBV28 and TRBJ2-3, with 8 nucleotides matching TRBD2. Germline loops: CDR1 MDHEN, CDR2 SYDVKM. The CDR3 loop spans 16 amino acids. V dropped 6 bases and J dropped 1; count of bases not matched to a gene: 9. CDR3 loop: CASSYQSGRGTDTQYF. The CDR3 DNA reads TGTGCCAGCAGCTACCAAAGCGGGAGAGGCACAGATACGCAGTATTTT.

This clonotype was observed many times. V and J are TRBV27 and TRBJ2-7, with TRBD1 identical over 7 bases. V lost 0 bases and J lost 3; bases outside the gene matches: 8. This CDR3 has 16 amino acids. Per germline, CDR1 MNHEY and CDR2 SMNVEV (reference sequence). The CDR3 sequence is CASSLSGQSLFYEQYF. Here the CDR3 DNA reads TGTGCCAGCAGTTTATCGGGACAGTCCCTATTCTACGAGCAGTACTTC.

In this sample, this clonotype turned up many times. The rearrangement joins TRBV28 to TRBJ1-2; D is possibly TRBD1 (6 bases). The V end was cut by 1 base, the J end by 4 bases, with 16 bases between. CDR1 is MDHEN and CDR2 is SYDVKM in the germline V gene. The CDR3 spans 16 residues. CDR3 region: CASSLYRGRMSYGYTF. The DNA for the CDR3 is TGTGCCAGCAGTTTATATCGGGGGCGTATGAGCTATGGCTACACCTTC.

The chain is built from TRBV5-1 and TRBJ2-5; D is possibly TRBD2 (7 bases). There are 16 residues in the CDR3. Germline V gene sequence: CDR1 SGHRS, CDR2 YFSETQ. V lost 4 bases and J 5 bases, leaving 21 bases between the germline ends. CDR3: CASSAPTTRGGETQYF. In DNA, the CDR3 is TGCGCCAGCAGCGCCCCGACTACCAGGGGAGGGGAGACCCAGTACTTC.

This clonotype was picked up many times. The chain combines TRBV3-1 with TRBJ2-6, with D perhaps matching TRBD1 (6 bases). This CDR3 is 14 amino acids long. V lost 3 bases and J 12 bases, leaving 15 bases between the germline ends. Germline-derived CDR1 and CDR2 are LGHDT and YNNKEL (reference sequence). The CDR3 coding sequence is TGTGCCAGCAGCCATGGACAGACGGGGCGCGTCCTGACTTTC. As protein: CASSHGQTGRVLTF.